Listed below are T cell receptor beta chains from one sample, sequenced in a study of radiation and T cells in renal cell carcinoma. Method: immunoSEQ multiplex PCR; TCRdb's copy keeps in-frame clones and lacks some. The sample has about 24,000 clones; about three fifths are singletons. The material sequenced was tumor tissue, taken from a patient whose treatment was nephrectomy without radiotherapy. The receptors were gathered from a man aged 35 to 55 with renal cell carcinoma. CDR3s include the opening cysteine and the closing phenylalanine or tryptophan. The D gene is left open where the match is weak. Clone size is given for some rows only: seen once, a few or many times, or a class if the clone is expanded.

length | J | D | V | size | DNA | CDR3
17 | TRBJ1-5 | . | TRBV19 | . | TGTGCCAGTAGTATTTGGGAGATGCAAGCCAGAAATCAGCCCCAGCATTTT | CASSIWEMQARNQPQHF
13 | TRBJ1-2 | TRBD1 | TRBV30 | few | TGTGCCTGGAGTGTACAGGGGGCCTTAGGCTACACCTTC | CAWSVQGALGYTF
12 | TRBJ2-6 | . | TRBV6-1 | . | TGTGCCAGCAGTGAAAGGGGAAACGTCCTGACTTTC | CASSERGNVLTF
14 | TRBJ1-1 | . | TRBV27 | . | TGTGCCAGCCGACCCTCAGAAATGAACACTGAAGCTTTCTTT | CASRPSEMNTEAFF
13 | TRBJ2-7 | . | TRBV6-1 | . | TGTGCCAGCGACCGCCGCGGGACCTACGAGCAGTACTTC | CASDRRGTYEQYF
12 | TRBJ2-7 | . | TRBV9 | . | TGTGCCAGCAGCGTAGGTGCCTACGAGCAGTACTTC | CASSVGAYEQYF
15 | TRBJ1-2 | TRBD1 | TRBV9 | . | TGTGCCAGCAGCGTAGGGACAGGCTGGGGCTATGGCTACACCTTC | CASSVGTGWGYGYTF
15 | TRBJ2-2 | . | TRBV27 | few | TGTGCCAGCAGTCCGTTTAAGGGGGTTGGTGGGGAGCTGTTTTTT | CASSPFKGVGGELFF
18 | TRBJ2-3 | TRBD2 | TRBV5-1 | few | TGCGCCAGCAGCTTTTGGATAGCGGGCATGGGGAGCACAGATACGCAGTATTTT | CASSFWIAGMGSTDTQYF
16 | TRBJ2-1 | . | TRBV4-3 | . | TGCGCCAGCAGCCAAGACGGCAGGGGCCCCTACAATGAGCAGTTCTTC | CASSQDGRGPYNEQFF
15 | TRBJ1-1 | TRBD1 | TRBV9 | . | TGTGCCAGCAGCGTAGGGACAGGGTCGAACACTGAAGCTTTCTTT | CASSVGTGSNTEAFF
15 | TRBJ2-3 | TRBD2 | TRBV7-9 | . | TGTGCCAGCAGCTTAAGACTAGCGAGCACAGATACGCAGTATTTT | CASSLRLASTDTQYF
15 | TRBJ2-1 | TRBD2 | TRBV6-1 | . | TGTGCCAGCAGTCCAGGGACTAATGCCTACAATGAGCAGTTCTTC | CASSPGTNAYNEQFF
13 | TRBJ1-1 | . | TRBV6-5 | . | TGTGCCAGCAGTCCGGGAGGGGGCACTGAAGCTTTCTTT | CASSPGGGTEAFF
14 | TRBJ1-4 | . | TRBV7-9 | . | TGTGCCAGCAGCCTGCGGGCAACTAATGAAAAACTGTTTTTT | CASSLRATNEKLFF
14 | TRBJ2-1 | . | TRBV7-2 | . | TGTGCCAGCAGCTTCGGGCTAACCTACAATGAGCAGTTCTTC | CASSFGLTYNEQFF
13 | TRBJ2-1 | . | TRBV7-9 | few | TGTGCCAGCAGCTTAACCGTCAACAATGAGCAGTTCTTC | CASSLTVNNEQFF
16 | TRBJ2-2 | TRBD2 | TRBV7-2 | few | TGTGCCAGCAGCCCCCGTAGCGGGGGAGACACCGGGGAGCTGTTTTTT | CASSPRSGGDTGELFF
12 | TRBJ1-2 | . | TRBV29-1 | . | TGCAGCGTTGTAGCGGGGGCGGGTGGCTACACCTTC | CSVVAGAGGYTF
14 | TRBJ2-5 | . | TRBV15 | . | TGTGCCACCAGCAGAGAGGGGTCCGGGGAGACCCAGTACTTC | CATSREGSGETQYF
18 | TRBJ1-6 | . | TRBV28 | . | TGTGCCAGCACCACTAATGCATTCGGGGGGATTGATAATTCACCCCTCCACTTT | CASTTNAFGGIDNSPLHF
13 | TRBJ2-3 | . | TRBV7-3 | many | TGTGCCAGCAGCTTAACGCGGTTCGATACGCAGTATTTT | CASSLTRFDTQYF
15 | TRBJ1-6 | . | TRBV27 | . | TGTGCCAGCAGTTTAAAGGGACCGCTTAATTCACCCCTCCACTTT | CASSLKGPLNSPLHF
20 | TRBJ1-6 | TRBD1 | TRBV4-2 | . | TGTGCCAGCAGCCAAGACCCGTTGGGTGACAGGGGACCATATAATTCACCCCTCCACTTT | CASSQDPLGDRGPYNSPLHF
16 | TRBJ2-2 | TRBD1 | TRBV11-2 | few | TGTGCCAGCAGTTTAAGGACAGGGGAGAACACCGGGGAGCTGTTTTTT | CASSLRTGENTGELFF
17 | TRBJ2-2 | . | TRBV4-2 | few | TGTGCCAGCAGCCAAGAGGGGGCTAGCAGCGTCACCGGGGAGCTGTTTTTT | CASSQEGASSVTGELFF
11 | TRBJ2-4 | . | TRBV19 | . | TGTGCCAGCTACAGGTTTAGGATTCAGTACTTC | CASYRFRIQYF
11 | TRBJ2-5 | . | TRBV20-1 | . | TGCAGTGCCATGTGGGGGGAGACCCAGTACTTC | CSAMWGETQYF
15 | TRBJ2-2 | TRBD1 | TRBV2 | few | TGTGCCAGCAGAAAGGACAGGGCGAACACCGGGGAGCTGTTTTTT | CASRKDRANTGELFF
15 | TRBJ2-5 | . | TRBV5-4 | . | TGTGCCAGCAGCTTGGCCGGGACCCTCCAAGAGACCCAGTACTTC | CASSLAGTLQETQYF
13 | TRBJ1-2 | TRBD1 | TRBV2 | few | TGTGCCAGCAGTGGCCTACAGGGGGACGGCTACACCTTC | CASSGLQGDGYTF
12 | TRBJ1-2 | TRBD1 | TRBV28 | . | TGTGCCAGCAGTGACAGGGTGAGGGGCTACACCTTC | CASSDRVRGYTF
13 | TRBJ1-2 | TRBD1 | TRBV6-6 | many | TGTGCCAGCAGTCAACAGGGGTCCTATGGCTACACCTTC | CASSQQGSYGYTF
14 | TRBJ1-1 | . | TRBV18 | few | TGTGCCAGCTCGGAATTACAGGGGAACACTGAAGCTTTCTTT | CASSELQGNTEAFF
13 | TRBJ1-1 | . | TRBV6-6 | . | TGTGCCAGCAGTTACTCAGGGGTGTCTGAAGCTTTCTTT | CASSYSGVSEAFF
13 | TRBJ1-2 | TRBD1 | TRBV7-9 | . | TGTGCCAGCAGCCCTGTAGGGGGCGGTAACTACACCTTC | CASSPVGGGNYTF
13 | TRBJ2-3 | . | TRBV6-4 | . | TGTGCCAGCAGTATGTCCGGCACAGATACGCAGTATTTT | CASSMSGTDTQYF
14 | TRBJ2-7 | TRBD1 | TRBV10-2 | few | TGCGCCAGCAGTGAGTCAGAGACACACAGGGGGCAGTACTTC | CASSESETHRGQYF
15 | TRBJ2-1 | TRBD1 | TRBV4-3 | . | TGCGCCAGCAGCCAAGAAAGGACAGGGGGCTATGAGCAGTTCTTC | CASSQERTGGYEQFF
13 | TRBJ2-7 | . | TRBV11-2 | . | TGTGCCAGCAGCTTGCCCGGAACCTACGAGCAGTACTTC | CASSLPGTYEQYF
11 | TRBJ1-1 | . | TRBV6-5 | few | TGTGCCAGTAGGATGAACACTGAAGCTTTCTTT | CASRMNTEAFF
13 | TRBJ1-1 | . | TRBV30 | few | TGTGCCTGGAGTGGGCAGGGTATGGCTGAAGCTTTCTTT | CAWSGQGMAEAFF